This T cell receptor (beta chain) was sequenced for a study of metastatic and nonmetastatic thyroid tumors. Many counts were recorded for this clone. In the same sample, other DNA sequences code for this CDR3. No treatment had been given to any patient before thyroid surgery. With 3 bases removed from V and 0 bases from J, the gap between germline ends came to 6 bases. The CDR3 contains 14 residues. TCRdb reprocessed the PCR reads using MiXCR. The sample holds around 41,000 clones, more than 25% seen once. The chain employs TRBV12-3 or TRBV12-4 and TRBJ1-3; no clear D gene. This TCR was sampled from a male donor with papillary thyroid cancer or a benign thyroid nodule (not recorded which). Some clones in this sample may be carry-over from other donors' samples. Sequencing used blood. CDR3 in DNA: TGTGCCAGCAGTTTGACGGCCTCTGGAAACACCATATATTTT. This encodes CASSLTASGNTIYF.